The 28 T cell receptor beta chains presented below share a single source sample, sequenced in a study of cytomegalovirus exposure and HLA in healthy donors. PCR was performed using 60 Vbeta and 13 Jbeta primers. Data came from immunoSEQ multiplex PCR; TCRdb stores just in-frame clones and leaves some out. The sample carries roughly 160,000 clones, around 88% recorded once. Sequences were obtained from PBMCs. These receptors were collected from a woman in her 30s in good health and CMV-seronegative.

The chain uses TRBV7-8 and TRBJ2-3, with a tentative D call TRBD2 (6 bases). This CDR3 contains 18 residues. V was pared by 5 bases and J by 0 bases, with 21 bases between. Germline CDR1 and CDR2: SGHVS and FQNEAQ. CDR3 sequence (DNA): TGTGCCAGCAGCAGGCGGGTTAGCGGCGGAGCTAGCACAGATACGCAGTATTTT. This gives the protein CASSRRVSGGASTDTQYF.

This chain links TRBV7-2 with TRBJ2-7; 9 nucleotides align to TRBD2. From germline, CDR1 is SGHTA and CDR2 FQGNSA. Germline trimming cut 5 bases from V and 0 bases from J; bases unmatched to any gene: 2. The CDR3 covers 14 residues. CDR3 loop: CASSRSGSSYEQYF. The CDR3 region has the DNA TGTGCCAGCAGCCGTAGCGGGAGCTCCTACGAGCAGTACTTC. Full variable domain (remainder filled in from reference TRBV7-2 and TRBJ2-7): GAGVSQSPSNKVTEKGKDVELRCDPISGHTALYWYRQSLGQGLEFLIYFQGNSAPDKSGLPSDRFSAERTGGSVSTLTIQRTQQEDSAVYLCASSRSGSSYEQYFGPGTRLTVT.

The V and J genes are TRBV2 and TRBJ2-2; 8 bases fit TRBD1. CDR3 length: 20 amino acids. J was trimmed by 3 bases and V by 7 bases; bases with no gene match: 22. Per the germline V gene, CDR1 is SNHLY and CDR2 is FYNNEI. The CDR3 reads CASTIPPGQGRYRDTGELFF. The CDR3 DNA follows: TGTGCCAGCACGATCCCCCCCGGACAGGGAAGGTACAGGGACACCGGGGAGCTGTTTTTT.

J is TRBJ1-4 and V is TRBV18, with 7 bases identical to TRBD1. In germline, CDR1 is KGHSH, CDR2 LQKENI. The ends lost 3 bases at V and 0 bases at J; junction bases unmatched: 4. The CDR3 has 16 residues. CDR3 bases: TGTGCCAGCTCACCGGGACAGAAGGCAACTAATGAAAAACTGTTTTTT. This translates into CASSPGQKATNEKLFF.

This chain connects TRBV19 to TRBJ2-1; 9 bases match TRBD2. Germline CDR1 LNHDA, CDR2 SQIVND (reference sequence). Trimming removed 5 bases from V and 9 bases from J; junction bases left unmatched: 11. This CDR3 has 15 residues. The CDR3 loop reads CASSFLAGMGREQFF. The CDR3 region has the DNA TGTGCCAGTAGTTTTCTAGCGGGGATGGGGCGTGAGCAGTTCTTC.

The chain carries TRBV5-6 and TRBJ2-2, with 11 nucleotides matching TRBD1. The germline gives CDR1 SGHDT, CDR2 YYEEEE. V dropped 4 bases and J dropped 7; count of bases not matched to a gene: 6. This CDR3 contains 15 residues. The CDR3 sequence: CASSKADRGRGELFF. In DNA, the CDR3 is TGTGCCAGCAGCAAAGCGGACAGGGGGCGCGGGGAGCTGTTTTTT.

This clone was counted once. V usage is TRBV19 and J usage is TRBJ1-5; unclear D gene. Between the trimmed V and J ends, which lost 5 bases and 12 bases, there was a span of 17 bases. This CDR3 region has 13 residues. CDR1 and CDR2 (germline): LNHDA, SQIVND (reference sequence). The CDR3 loop is CASSPPTRAVQHF. The DNA of the CDR3 is TGTGCCAGTAGTCCCCCGACCCGAGCGGTCCAGCATTTT.

The chain couples TRBV11-2 to TRBJ2-5; TRBD1 aligns across 8 bases. The V segment lost 5 bases and the J segment 5 bases; nucleotides outside the gene matches: 4. This CDR3 is built from 13 residues. Germline assignment: CDR1 SGHAT and CDR2 FQNNGV. CDR3 region: CASSQDREETQYF. CDR3 nucleotide sequence: TGTGCCAGCAGCCAGGACAGGGAGGAGACCCAGTACTTC. Using reference TRBV11-2 and TRBJ2-5 for the parts outside the CDR3, the full variable domain is EAGVAQSPRYKIIEKRQSVAFWCNPISGHATLYWYQQILGQGPKLLIQFQNNGVVDDSQLPKDRFSAERLKGVDSTLKIQPAKLEDSAVYLCASSQDREETQYFGPGTRLLVL.

V usage is TRBV7-2 and J usage is TRBJ2-3, with 12 bases identical to TRBD2. CDR1 and CDR2 from the germline V gene are SGHTA and FQGNSA. The J segment lost 4 bases and the V segment lost 4 bases, leaving 9 bases of the junction unmatched. CDR3 length: 17 residues. DNA for the CDR3: TGTGCCAGCAGCTGGGGGGCTAGCGGGAGGGCCCCAGATACGCAGTATTTT. Its translation: CASSWGASGRAPDTQYF.

The chain couples TRBV6-1 to TRBJ2-7; 7 nucleotides agree with TRBD2. The CDR3 sequence is 14 residues long. With V trimmed by 4 bases and J by 6 bases, 9 bases remained unmatched. CDR1 is MNHNS and CDR2 is SASEGT in the germline V gene. In DNA, the CDR3 is TGTGCCAGCAGTGTAAAAGCGGGGTTTGGCGAGCAGTACTTC. Translated, it gives CASSVKAGFGEQYF.

The V gene is TRBV5-1, the J gene TRBJ2-1; D possibly corresponds to TRBD1 (6 bases). Deletions cut 3 bases from V and 0 bases from J, with 13 bases between. The CDR3 is 16 residues long. Germline V gene lookup returns CDR1 SGHRS and CDR2 YFSETQ. The CDR3 DNA reads TGCGCCAGCAGCTCCGGAACAGGGAGCTCCTACAATGAGCAGTTCTTC. Its translation is CASSSGTGSSYNEQFF.

This clone has just a few counts. This chain joins TRBV7-9 and TRBJ1-4, with a weak D call TRBD1 (5 bases). CDR3 size: 13 residues. V was pared by 4 bases and J by 8 bases, with 11 bases between. CDR1 SEHNR and CDR2 FQNEAQ come from the germline V gene (reference sequence). CDR3 in DNA: TGTGCCAGCAGCTCCGGAGGGGAGGAAAAACTGTTTTTT. This sequence encodes CASSSGGEEKLFF.

The count of this clone is one. In DNA, the CDR3 is TGTGCCAGCAGCTTTTGCCCGGGTCAGCACTACGAGCAGTACTTC. Translation: CASSFCPGQHYEQYF. The V call is TRBV11-3, the J call TRBJ2-7; D is unresolved. Germline V gene data show CDR1 as SGHNT and CDR2 as YENEEA. Trimming took off 3 bases at V and 3 bases at J, with 15 bases between the two ends. The CDR3 has 15 amino acids.

As concerns this clone: The sample carries other DNA sequences with the same CDR3. The V call is TRBV6-1, the J call TRBJ2-3; 7 bases align to TRBD1. The V and J ends lost 6 bases and 3 bases, in that order; junction bases with no gene match: 9. The CDR3 covers 15 residues. Germline lookup yields CDR1 MNHNS and CDR2 SASEGT. CDR3 sequence reads: CASRRDRGDTDTQYF. CDR3 coding DNA: TGTGCCAGCAGACGGGACAGAGGAGATACAGATACGCAGTATTTT.

This chain joins TRBV6-6 and TRBJ2-5; 7 bases line up with TRBD2. Germline loops: CDR1 MNHNY, CDR2 SVGAGI (reference sequence). The CDR3 sequence is 13 residues long. With 6 bases clipped from V and 5 bases from J, the junction kept 6 bases outside the gene matches. CDR3 loop: CASRHLAAETQYF. CDR3 coding DNA: TGTGCCAGCAGACATCTAGCGGCGGAGACCCAGTACTTC.

This rearrangement joins TRBV5-1 to TRBJ2-7; tentative D call: TRBD2 (7 bases). The CDR3 consists of 15 residues. With 5 bases removed from V and 5 bases from J, the gap between germline ends came to 20 bases. Germline CDR1 SGHRS, CDR2 YFSETQ. The CDR3 reads CASRNSGGAGHEQYF. The CDR3, as DNA: TGCGCCAGCAGGAACTCGGGGGGCGCCGGCCACGAGCAGTACTTC.

V gene TRBV28 combines with J gene TRBJ1-5; D gene uncertain. CDR1 MDHEN and CDR2 SYDVKM come from the germline V gene. CDR3 length: 13 residues. V gave up 8 bases and J gave up 3 bases, with 11 bases separating them. DNA of the CDR3: TGTGCCAGCTGTGCGCAGGCCAATCAGCCCCAGCATTTT. Translated: CASCAQANQPQHF.

The chain employs TRBV5-6 and TRBJ1-4; TRBD1 might be the D (6 bases). CDR1 and CDR2 from the germline V gene are SGHDT and YYEEEE. The CDR3 covers 14 residues. V was shortened by 4 bases and J by 4 bases, with 11 bases between the two germline ends. CDR3 bases: TGTGCCAGCAGCACAAACAGGGTTAATGAAAAACTGTTTTTT. It translates to CASSTNRVNEKLFF. The variable domain in full, completed from reference TRBV5-6 and TRBJ1-4, reads DAGVTQSPTHLIKTRGQQVTLRCSPKSGHDTVSWYQQALGQGPQFIFQYYEEEERQRGNFPDRFSGHQFPNYSSELNVNALLLGDSALYLCASSTNRVNEKLFFGSGTQLSVL.

This CDR3 reads CASSLPDRAAEEQYF. CDR3 in DNA: TGTGCCAGCAGTTTGCCCGACAGGGCGGCGGAAGAGCAGTACTTC. The chain employs TRBV28 and TRBJ2-7; 7 bases align to TRBD1. J gave up 7 bases and V 3 bases, and 12 bases lay outside the gene matches. CDR3 length: 15 amino acids. Per the germline V gene, CDR1 is MDHEN and CDR2 is SYDVKM.

The chain is built from TRBV9 and TRBJ1-1; possibly TRBD1 for D (5 bases). The V gene lost 1 base and the J gene lost 0 bases, with 10 bases spanning the gap. The germline V gene encodes CDR1 SGDLS and CDR2 YYNGEE. This CDR3 comprises 15 residues. The CDR3 reads CASSVLGALNTEAFF. DNA of the CDR3: TGTGCCAGCAGCGTACTAGGGGCACTGAACACTGAAGCTTTCTTT.

This chain joins TRBV7-2 and TRBJ2-4; D is unresolved. V lost 5 bases, J lost 11 bases, and 10 bases lay in between. CDR1 and CDR2 from the germline V gene are SGHTA and FQGNSA. The CDR3 spans 11 residues. The CDR3 bases are TGTGCCAGCAGCAGATCCCAGGTTCAGTACTTC. Translation: CASSRSQVQYF.

This clone was found once. The chain carries TRBV7-2 and TRBJ1-5; TRBD1 matches 7 bases. The CDR3 loop spans 14 amino acids. The V gene end was trimmed by 4 bases and the J gene end by 2 bases; junction bases not matched to a gene: 2. The V gene's germline CDR1 is SGHTA and CDR2 FQGNSA. In DNA form, the CDR3 reads TGTGCCAGCAGCTACGACAGGGGCAATCAGCCCCAGCATTTT. Its translation: CASSYDRGNQPQHF.

J is TRBJ2-1 and V is TRBV5-3; 9 bases line up with TRBD2. TRBV5-3 is labeled an ORF, and its function is uncertain. The CDR3 length is 16 residues. The V segment lost 2 bases and the J segment 4 bases; nucleotides outside the gene matches: 7. CDR3 protein: CARSFGAGLAYNEQFF. For the CDR3, the DNA is TGTGCCAGAAGCTTTGGAGCGGGACTAGCTTACAATGAGCAGTTCTTC.

The chain carries TRBV4-3 and TRBJ2-7; maybe TRBD1 (6 bases). Germline-derived CDR1 and CDR2 are LGHNA and YSLEER. Trimming pared 0 bases from V and 1 base from J, leaving 16 bases between. This CDR3 has 17 residues. The CDR3 loop is CASSQDYGGLPSYEQYF. The DNA of the CDR3 is TGCGCCAGCAGCCAAGATTATGGGGGCCTACCGTCCTACGAGCAGTACTTC.

The CDR3 DNA reads as TGTGCCAGCAGCTTAGGAGGGACAGGGTCAACTGAAGCTTTCTTT. Translating it yields CASSLGGTGSTEAFF. The V call is TRBV7-2, the J call TRBJ1-1; 9 bases fit TRBD1. J was trimmed by 5 bases and V by 1 base; bases with no gene match: 5. CDR3 size: 15 residues. The V gene's germline CDR1 is SGHTA and CDR2 FQGNSA.

The chain joins TRBV30 to TRBJ2-2; 14 bases align to TRBD2. The CDR3 totals 19 residues. CDR1 is GTSNPN and CDR2 is SVGIG in the germline V gene (reference sequence). V lost 2 bases to trimming and J lost 1 base; unmatched junction nucleotides: 9. For the CDR3, the DNA is TGTGCCTGGAGTAAACGACTAGCGGGAGGGCCCGGGAACACCGGGGAGCTGTTTTTT. Its translation: CAWSKRLAGGPGNTGELFF.

This clone was seen just once. The V and J genes are TRBV9 and TRBJ2-3; D remains ambiguous. V lost 0 bases to trimming and J lost 6 bases, with 5 bases between them. The CDR3 totals 12 residues. The V gene's germline CDR1 is SGDLS and CDR2 YYNGEE. This CDR3 is CASSVVQDTQYF. CDR3 DNA sequence: TGTGCCAGCAGCGTAGTTCAGGATACGCAGTATTTT.

The gene calls are TRBV5-6 and TRBJ1-1; 11 nucleotides align to TRBD1. The CDR3 length is 14 residues. Germline loops: CDR1 SGHDT, CDR2 YYEEEE. J gave up 5 bases and V 4 bases, and 4 bases lay outside the gene matches. CDR3 residues: CASSRTGGKTEAFF. CDR3 nucleotides: TGTGCCAGCAGCCGGACAGGGGGCAAGACTGAAGCTTTCTTT.